These 19 T cell receptor beta chains originate from one sample sequenced in a study of identical twins. TCRdb redid the calling of the 5' RACE reads with MiXCR, one entry per CDR3 protein. The sample has some 500,000 distinct CDR3 sequences, 9% to 10% seen once. The same data also contributed to another study, on yellow fever vaccine responses in identical twins.

The specimen was PBMCs. All receptors derive from a woman aged 18-29 years in good health.

This clonotype appeared many times. The chain uses TRBV4-2 and TRBJ2-1; 10 nucleotides align to TRBD1. Germline-derived CDR1 and CDR2 are LGHNA and YNFKEQ. This CDR3 is 17 amino acids long. V dropped 0 bases and J dropped 6; count of bases not matched to a gene: 8. The CDR3 DNA reads TGTGCCAGCAGCCAAGATCCCCCCAGGACAGGGGGCAATGAGCAGTTCTTC. Translated: CASSQDPPRTGGNEQFF.

This clonotype was counted ten times or more. This sequence joins TRBV28 and TRBJ2-5, with D unclear. With the DNA end fitting TRBJ2-3 better, the J assignment may be wrong. The germline V gene has CDR1 MDHEN and CDR2 SYDVKM. The CDR3 is 11 amino acids. This CDR3 reads CASSLSGTQYF. CDR3 nucleotide sequence: TGTGCCAGCAGTTTGAGTGGTACGCAGTATTTT.

This chain links TRBV7-8 with TRBJ2-7; D remains ambiguous. Germline V gene sequence: CDR1 SGHVS, CDR2 FQNEAQ. CDR3 length: 14 amino acids. V was clipped by 1 base and J by 0 bases, with 7 bases between them. The CDR3 loop reads CASSLDTSSYEQYF. CDR3 DNA sequence: TGTGCCAGCAGCTTAGACACAAGCTCCTACGAGCAGTACTTC.

A few counts support this clonotype. The rearrangement joins TRBV7-3 to TRBJ2-3, with 7 bases that match TRBD2. Germline V gene lookup returns CDR1 SGHTA and CDR2 FQGTGA. The V gene end was trimmed by 5 bases and the J gene end by 2 bases; junction bases not matched to a gene: 10. The CDR3 is 16 amino acids. CDR3: CASSPYPAGPTDTQYF. In DNA form, the CDR3 reads TGTGCCAGCAGCCCCTACCCAGCGGGGCCCACAGATACGCAGTATTTT. The full variable domain, its missing parts supplied by reference TRBV7-3 and TRBJ2-3, is GAGVSQTPSNKVTEKGKYVELRCDPISGHTALYWYRQSLGQGPEFLIYFQGTGAADDSGLPNDRFFAVRPEGSVSTLKIQRTERGDSAVYLCASSPYPAGPTDTQYFGPGTRLTVL.

The genes are TRBV28 and TRBJ1-5; TRBD1 aligns across 8 bases. Losses at the gene ends were 3 bases for V and 0 bases for J; bases not matched to a gene: 4. From germline, CDR1 is MDHEN and CDR2 SYDVKM. The CDR3 has 16 residues. The DNA for the CDR3 is TGTGCCAGCAGTTTCGGGGACAGGACTAGCAATCAGCCCCAGCATTTT. Residues: CASSFGDRTSNQPQHF.

The genes are TRBV5-1 and TRBJ2-1; no definite D call. Germline V lookup: CDR1 SGHRS, CDR2 YFSETQ. CDR3 length: 12 amino acids. Trimming took 1 base from V and 8 from J, leaving 7 bases between them. CDR3 residues: CASSLIEDEQFF. CDR3 bases: TGCGCCAGCAGCTTGATCGAGGATGAGCAGTTCTTC.

This clonotype came up many times. This rearrangement joins TRBV25-1 to TRBJ2-1; 9 bases agree with TRBD1. Germline CDR1 and CDR2: MGHDK and SYGVNS. V lost 4 bases and J lost 4; bases outside the gene matches: 5. There are 15 residues in the CDR3. CDR3 region: CASSVGTGRYNEQFF. CDR3 DNA: TGTGCCAGCAGTGTTGGGACAGGGAGGTACAATGAGCAGTTCTTC. The full variable domain, rest sourced from reference TRBV25-1 and TRBJ2-1, is EADIYQTPRYLVIGTGKKITLECSQTMGHDKMYWYQQDPGMELHLIHYSYGVNSTEKGDLSSESTVSRIRTEHFPLTLESARPSHTSQYLCASSVGTGRYNEQFFGPGTRLTVL.

This clonotype was picked up many times. The chain employs TRBV6-1 and TRBJ1-2; D is possibly TRBD1 (6 bases). V was trimmed by 6 bases and J by 8 bases, leaving 19 bases between them. The CDR3 spans 14 residues. Germline CDR1 is MNHNS and CDR2 is SASEGT. DNA of the CDR3: TGTGCCAGCAGCCGACTGGGGGGCGGTCGGGGCTACACCTTC. As protein: CASSRLGGGRGYTF.

The chain joins TRBV28 to TRBJ2-7; 7 bases are a match to TRBD2. With 8 bases clipped from V and 3 bases from J, the junction kept 10 bases outside the gene matches. This CDR3 has 14 amino acids. CDR1 and CDR2 (germline): MDHEN, SYDVKM. CDR3 in amino acids: CASRTGGVFYEQYF. In DNA form, the CDR3 reads TGTGCCAGCCGAACGGGAGGAGTTTTCTACGAGCAGTACTTC.

This clonotype was counted ten times or more. The chain couples TRBV4-1 to TRBJ2-7; 8 bases agree with TRBD1. CDR3 length: 16 amino acids. With V trimmed by 3 bases and J by 4 bases, 11 bases remained unmatched. CDR1 and CDR2 (germline): MGHRA, YSYEKL. The CDR3 DNA sequence: TGCGCCAGCAGCCACGCCTTCCCAGGGGGCAGTTACGAGCAGTACTTC. It is translated as CASSHAFPGGSYEQYF.

In this sample, this clonotype turned up many times. V is TRBV29-1 and J is TRBJ2-1; no clear D gene. V lost 4 bases to trimming and J lost 0 bases, with 7 bases between them. The CDR3 contains 13 residues. Germline V gene lookup returns CDR1 SQVTM and CDR2 ANQGSEA. CDR3 nucleotide sequence: TGCAGCGTTGGGACCACCTCCTACAATGAGCAGTTCTTC. It is translated as CSVGTTSYNEQFF.

Many counts were recorded for this clonotype. This chain links TRBV7-9 with TRBJ2-7; D gene unclear. The CDR3 covers 13 residues. In germline, CDR1 is SEHNR, CDR2 FQNEAQ (reference sequence). Trimming took 1 base from V and 3 from J, leaving 7 bases between them. The CDR3 here is CASSLVDHYEQYF. DNA for the CDR3: TGTGCCAGCAGCTTAGTAGACCACTACGAGCAGTACTTC.

This clonotype was detected many times. V gene TRBV11-2 combines with J gene TRBJ2-7; no clear D. In germline, CDR1 is SGHAT, CDR2 FQNNGV. Trimming took 1 base from V and 6 from J, leaving 13 bases between them. The CDR3 is made up of 14 amino acids. The CDR3 nucleotides read TGTGCCAGCAGCTTAGTTCTTCGGTCGGGCGAGCAGTACTTC. Amino acids: CASSLVLRSGEQYF.

The chain has TRBV7-2 and TRBJ2-7, with TRBD1 matching 10 bases. The length of the CDR3 is 14 residues. In germline, CDR1 is SGHTA, CDR2 FQGNSA. V trimming: 8 bases; J trimming: 4 bases; junction bases outside the gene matches: 8. The CDR3 DNA reads as TGTGCCAGCGGCACTCGACAGGGGGCGTACGAGCAGTACTTC. Protein product: CASGTRQGAYEQYF. Looking up the rest from reference TRBV7-2 and TRBJ2-7 gives the full variable domain: GAGVSQSPSNKVTEKGKDVELRCDPISGHTALYWYRQSLGQGLEFLIYFQGNSAPDKSGLPSDRFSAERTGGSVSTLTIQRTQQEDSAVYLCASGTRQGAYEQYFGPGTRLTVT.

This clonotype was detected a few times. This chain uses TRBV24-1 with TRBJ2-3; 11 bases fit TRBD1. The CDR3 spans 17 residues. With V trimmed by 3 bases and J by 5 bases, 9 bases remained unmatched. The germline V gene has CDR1 KGHDR and CDR2 SFDVKD. CDR3 protein: CATSDPPGQGARDTQYF. The CDR3 DNA follows: TGTGCCACCAGTGATCCACCCGGACAGGGGGCTAGAGATACGCAGTATTTT.

This clonotype was counted only a few times. CDR3 in DNA: TGCGCCAGCAGCCCAGACACAAACACCGGGGAGCTGTTTTTT. Its protein product is CASSPDTNTGELFF. V is TRBV4-1 and J is TRBJ2-2, with no clear D. This CDR3 spans 14 amino acids. Between the trimmed V and J ends, which lost 4 bases and 2 bases, there was a span of 8 bases. Germline lookup yields CDR1 MGHRA and CDR2 YSYEKL.

This clonotype was found many times. V gene TRBV12-3 or TRBV12-4 combines with J gene TRBJ2-5; TRBD1 aligns across 9 bases. The CDR3 extends over 15 amino acids. V trimming: 5 bases; J trimming: 5 bases; junction bases outside the gene matches: 9. This CDR3 is CASSPPGQGSETQYF. The CDR3, as DNA: TGTGCCAGCAGTCCTCCGGGACAGGGTTCGGAGACCCAGTACTTC.

The rearrangement joins TRBV6-1 to TRBJ2-2, with D perhaps matching TRBD1 (6 bases). Germline V gene lookup returns CDR1 MNHNS and CDR2 SASEGT. This CDR3 spans 14 amino acids. Between the trimmed V and J ends, which lost 6 bases and 3 bases, there was a span of 11 bases. The CDR3 sequence: CASRSRGDTGELFF. The CDR3 region has the DNA TGTGCCAGCAGGTCCAGGGGAGACACCGGGGAGCTGTTTTTT.

This clonotype was counted between two and nine times. This chain connects TRBV20-1 to TRBJ2-5; weak D call: TRBD1 (6 bases). V lost 6 bases to trimming and J lost 2 bases, with 25 bases between them. The CDR3 contains 17 residues. Germline V CDR1 and CDR2: DFQATT, SNEGSKA (reference sequence). CDR3 bases: TGCAGTGCAAAATCAGGGGCTTATGGCGGGCCTCAAGAGACCCAGTACTTC. Translating it yields CSAKSGAYGGPQETQYF.